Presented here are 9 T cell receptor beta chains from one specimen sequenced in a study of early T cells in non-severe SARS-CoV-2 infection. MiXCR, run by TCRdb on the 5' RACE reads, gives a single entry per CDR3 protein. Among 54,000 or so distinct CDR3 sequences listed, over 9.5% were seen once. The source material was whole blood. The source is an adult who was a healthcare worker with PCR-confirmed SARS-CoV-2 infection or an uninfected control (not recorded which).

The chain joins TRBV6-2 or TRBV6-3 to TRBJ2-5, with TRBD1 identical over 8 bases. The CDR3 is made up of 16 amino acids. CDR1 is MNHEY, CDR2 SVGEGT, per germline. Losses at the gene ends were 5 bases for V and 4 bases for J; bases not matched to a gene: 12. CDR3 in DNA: TGTGCCAGCAGTCCCTGGACCCCTCAGGGGGCAGAGACCCAGTACTTC. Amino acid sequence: CASSPWTPQGAETQYF.

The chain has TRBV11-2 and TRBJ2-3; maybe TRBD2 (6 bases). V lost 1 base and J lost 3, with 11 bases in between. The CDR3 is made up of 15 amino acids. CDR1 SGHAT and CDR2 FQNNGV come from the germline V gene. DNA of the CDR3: TGTGCCAGCAGCTTAGTGGTGCGGGGAACAGATACGCAGTATTTT. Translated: CASSLVVRGTDTQYF.

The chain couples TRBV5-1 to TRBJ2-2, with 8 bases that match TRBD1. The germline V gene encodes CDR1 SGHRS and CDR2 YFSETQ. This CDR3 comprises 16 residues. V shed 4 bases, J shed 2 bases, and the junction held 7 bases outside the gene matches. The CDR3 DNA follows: TGCGCCAGCAGCCGAGGACAGGGACAAAACACCGGGGAGCTGTTTTTT. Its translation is CASSRGQGQNTGELFF.

The CDR3 protein is CASSLGVAGEYGYTF. The CDR3 DNA reads TGTGCCAGCAGCTTAGGGGTGGCGGGGGAGTACGGCTACACCTTC. This rearrangement joins TRBV7-9 to TRBJ1-2; TRBD1 might be the D (5 bases). Trimming cost V 1 base and J 8 bases, with 17 bases left between them. This CDR3 region has 15 residues. Germline V gene data show CDR1 as SEHNR and CDR2 as FQNEAQ (reference sequence).

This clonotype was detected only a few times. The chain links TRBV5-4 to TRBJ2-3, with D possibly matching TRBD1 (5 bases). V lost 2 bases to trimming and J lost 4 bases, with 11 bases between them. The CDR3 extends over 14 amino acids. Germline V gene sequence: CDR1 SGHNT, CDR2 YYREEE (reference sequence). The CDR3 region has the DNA TGTGCCAGCAGCTTATCCCCAGGGTCAGATACGCAGTATTTT. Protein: CASSLSPGSDTQYF.

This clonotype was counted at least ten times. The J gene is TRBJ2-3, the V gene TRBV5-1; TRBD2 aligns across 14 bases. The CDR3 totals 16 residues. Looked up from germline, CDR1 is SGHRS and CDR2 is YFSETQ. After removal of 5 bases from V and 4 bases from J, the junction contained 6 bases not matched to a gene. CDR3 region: CASRPTSGRAADTQYF. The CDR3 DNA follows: TGCGCCAGCAGACCGACTAGCGGGAGGGCCGCAGATACGCAGTATTTT.

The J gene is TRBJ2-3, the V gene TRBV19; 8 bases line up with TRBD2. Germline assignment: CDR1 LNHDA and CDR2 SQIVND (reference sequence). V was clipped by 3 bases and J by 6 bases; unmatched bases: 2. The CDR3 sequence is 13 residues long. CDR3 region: CASSIGRGDTQYF. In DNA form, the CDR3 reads TGTGCCAGTAGTATCGGGAGGGGGGATACGCAGTATTTT.

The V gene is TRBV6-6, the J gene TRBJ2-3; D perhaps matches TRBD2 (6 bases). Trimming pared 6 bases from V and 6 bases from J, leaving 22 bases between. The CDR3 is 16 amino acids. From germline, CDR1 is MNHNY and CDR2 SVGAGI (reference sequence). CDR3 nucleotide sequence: TGTGCCAGCAGACCTGCAATCGGGGGTATGACGGATACGCAGTATTTT. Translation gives CASRPAIGGMTDTQYF.

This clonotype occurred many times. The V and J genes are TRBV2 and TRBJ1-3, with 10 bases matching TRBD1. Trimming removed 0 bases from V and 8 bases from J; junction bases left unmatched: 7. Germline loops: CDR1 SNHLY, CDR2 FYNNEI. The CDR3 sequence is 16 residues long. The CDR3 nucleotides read TGTGCCAGCAGTGAAGCCGGCGGGGACAGGGGACACACCATATATTTT. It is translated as CASSEAGGDRGHTIYF. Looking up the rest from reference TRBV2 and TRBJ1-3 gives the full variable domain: EPEVTQTPSHQVTQMGQEVILRCVPISNHLYFYWYRQILGQKVEFLVSFYNNEISEKSEIFDDQFSVERPDGSNFTLKIRSTKLEDSAMYFCASSEAGGDRGHTIYFGEGSWLTVV.